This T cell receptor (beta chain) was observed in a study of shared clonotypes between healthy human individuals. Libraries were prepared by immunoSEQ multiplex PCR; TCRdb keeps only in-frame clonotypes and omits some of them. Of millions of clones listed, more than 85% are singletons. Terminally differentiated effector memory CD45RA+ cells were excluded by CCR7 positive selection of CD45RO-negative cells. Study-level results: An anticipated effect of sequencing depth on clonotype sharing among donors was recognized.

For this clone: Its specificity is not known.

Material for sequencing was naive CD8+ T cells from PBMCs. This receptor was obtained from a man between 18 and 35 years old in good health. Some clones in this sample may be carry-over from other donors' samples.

The chain's CDR3 is CASRRSDGGSTDTQYF. The CDR3 region has the DNA TGCGCCAGCAGAAGATCCGATGGCGGGAGCACAGATACGCAGTATTTT. The rearrangement links TRBV5-1 to TRBJ2-3, with D perhaps matching TRBD2 (5 bases). V shed 5 bases and J shed 0 bases, with 16 bases lying between them. The CDR3 is made up of 16 amino acids. Germline V gene lookup returns CDR1 SGHRS and CDR2 YFSETQ.